This T cell receptor beta chain was documented in a study of identical twins. The CDR3 totals 19 residues. Trimming at V came to 8 bases and at J to 1 base, leaving 16 bases not matched to a gene. TCRdb re-derived calls from the 5' RACE reads in MiXCR, one entry per CDR3 protein. The table includes 500,000 or so distinct CDR3 sequences, roughly an eighth detected once. This sample also appeared in a second study, on yellow fever vaccine responses in identical twins.

The V call is TRBV12-3 or TRBV12-4, the J call TRBJ2-1; 11 nucleotides match TRBD2. The source of this sequence is a woman aged 18-30 years in good health. The specimen was CD4+ T cells sorted from blood. CDR3 loop: CASSGGSGRAKVSYNEQFF. The CDR3 DNA is TGTGCCAGCTCTGGCGGTAGCGGGAGGGCCAAGGTTTCCTACAATGAGCAGTTCTTC.